Each of the 18 T cell receptor beta chains below was sequenced from the same sample in a study of shared clonotypes between healthy human individuals. The protocol was immunoSEQ multiplex PCR, while the TCRdb copy is restricted to in-frame clones and leaves out a portion. The sample has about 1,500,000 clones; 96% are singletons. The material sequenced was naive CD4+ T cells sorted from blood. Subset reported: CD45RA+ positively selected. The source is a man aged 25 to 45 in good health.

The J gene is TRBJ1-2, the V gene TRBV18; weak D call: TRBD1 (5 bases). The CDR3 totals 16 residues. V gave up 2 bases and J gave up 2 bases, with 15 bases separating them. Germline-derived CDR1 and CDR2 are KGHSH and LQKENI. The CDR3 sequence: CASSPDRQLINYGYTF. CDR3 DNA: TGTGCCAGCTCACCAGACAGACAGCTAATAAACTATGGCTACACCTTC.

This sequence joins TRBV10-1 and TRBJ2-3; 8 nucleotides align to TRBD2. The ends lost 0 bases at V and 5 bases at J; junction bases unmatched: 4. The CDR3 runs 15 residues. In germline, CDR1 is WNHNN, CDR2 SYGVQD (reference sequence). The CDR3 DNA is TGCGCCAGCAGTGAGTCTATGCTAGCGGGAGATACGCAGTATTTT. It yields the protein CASSESMLAGDTQYF.

The chain links TRBV27 to TRBJ2-3; 8 positions match TRBD2. V was clipped by 6 bases and J by 3 bases; unmatched bases: 5. CDR3 length: 14 amino acids. CDR1 MNHEY and CDR2 SMNVEV come from the germline V gene (reference sequence). The CDR3 protein is CASRAGRETDTQYF. The CDR3 DNA reads TGTGCCAGCAGAGCCGGGAGGGAGACAGATACGCAGTATTTT.

The chain carries TRBV9 and TRBJ1-3; tentative D call: TRBD1 (6 bases). Germline CDR1 and CDR2: SGDLS and YYNGEE. The CDR3 has 15 amino acids. V dropped 6 bases and J dropped 2 bases, with 15 bases sitting between them. The CDR3 bases are TGTGCCAGCAAGGCTACTTCAGGGGCTGGAAACACCATATATTTT. Encoded protein: CASKATSGAGNTIYF.

The chain employs TRBV14 and TRBJ2-1; 12 bases are a match to TRBD2. This CDR3 region has 15 residues. Germline trimming cut 3 bases from V and 4 bases from J; bases unmatched to any gene: 1. Germline lookup yields CDR1 SGHDN and CDR2 FVKESK. The CDR3 loop is CASSHTSGGYNEQFF. In DNA, the CDR3 is TGTGCCAGCAGCCATACTAGCGGGGGGTACAATGAGCAGTTCTTC.

The rearrangement uses TRBV5-4 and TRBJ1-1, with D perhaps matching TRBD1 (5 bases). V lost 7 bases and J lost 3, with 16 bases in between. The CDR3 has 14 amino acids. The V gene's germline CDR1 is SGHNT and CDR2 YYREEE (reference sequence). This CDR3 is CASGGKVRDTEAFF. The CDR3 DNA reads as TGTGCCAGCGGGGGAAAAGTACGGGACACTGAAGCTTTCTTT.

The V gene is TRBV19, the J gene TRBJ1-1; 7 positions agree with TRBD1. With 5 bases clipped from V and 6 bases from J, the junction kept 18 bases outside the gene matches. The CDR3 is 17 amino acids. The germline V gene encodes CDR1 LNHDA and CDR2 SQIVND (reference sequence). The CDR3 is CASSGGGGTVPSPEAFF. For the CDR3, the DNA is TGTGCCAGTAGTGGCGGGGGCGGGACAGTCCCCTCGCCTGAAGCTTTCTTT.

This clone was seen once. The sample carries other DNA sequences with the same CDR3. V usage is TRBV5-5 and J usage is TRBJ1-3; no reliable D call. The CDR3 has 14 amino acids. V was trimmed by 0 bases and J by 2 bases, leaving 6 bases between them. The germline V gene has CDR1 SGHKS and CDR2 YYEKEE (reference sequence). Written as DNA, the CDR3 is TGTGCCAGCAGCTTGGGGTTTCCTGGAAACACCATATATTTT. Translation: CASSLGFPGNTIYF.

The count of this clone is one. J is TRBJ2-1 and V is TRBV10-2; TRBD2 is a possible D gene (5 bases). This CDR3 is built from 14 residues. CDR1 and CDR2 from the germline V gene are WSHSY and SAAADI. Trimming shortened V by 6 bases and J by 8 bases, and 17 bases separated the two germline ends. Here the CDR3 reads CASRKTKLGDEQFF. DNA for the CDR3: TGCGCCAGCAGGAAAACTAAACTCGGGGATGAGCAGTTCTTC.

The chain has TRBV7-9 and TRBJ2-7; TRBD1 matches 11 bases. This CDR3 spans 15 amino acids. V dropped 6 bases and J dropped 4; count of bases not matched to a gene: 8. CDR1 is SEHNR, CDR2 FQNEAQ, per germline (reference sequence). The CDR3 nucleotides read TGTGCCAGCAGTTCTAAGGACAGGGGGCTGTACGAGCAGTACTTC. Translating it yields CASSSKDRGLYEQYF.

V is TRBV5-1 and J is TRBJ2-1; D is uncertain. CDR1 is SGHRS and CDR2 is YFSETQ in the germline V gene. Trimming pared 0 bases from V and 5 bases from J, leaving 12 bases between. This CDR3 is 15 amino acids long. CDR3 bases: TGCGCCAGCAGCTTGGGGCTTTTGGCTGACAATGAGCAGTTCTTC. Translation gives CASSLGLLADNEQFF.

This chain connects TRBV5-6 to TRBJ2-7; unclear D gene. The CDR3 sequence is 17 residues long. The V end lost 7 bases, the J end lost 6 bases, and 29 bases lay between the germline ends. Germline values: CDR1 SGHDT, CDR2 YYEEEE. The CDR3 region is CASGLTLARLPKSEQYF. CDR3 sequence (DNA): TGTGCCAGCGGCCTCACTCTCGCCCGCCTTCCTAAGTCCGAGCAGTACTTC. The full variable domain, in which reference TRBV5-6 and TRBJ2-7 provide the parts outside the CDR3, is DAGVTQSPTHLIKTRGQQVTLRCSPKSGHDTVSWYQQALGQGPQFIFQYYEEEERQRGNFPDRFSGHQFPNYSSELNVNALLLGDSALYLCASGLTLARLPKSEQYFGPGTRLTVT.

This clone showed up just a few times. The sample has other DNA sequences that encode this CDR3 too. This chain joins TRBV18 and TRBJ1-1; D is ambiguous. CDR1 and CDR2 (germline): KGHSH, LQKENI. V shed 1 base and J shed 0 bases, with 3 bases lying between them. CDR3 length equals 13 residues. The CDR3 nucleotides are TGTGCCAGCTCACCACAGGTGAACACTGAAGCTTTCTTT. Protein: CASSPQVNTEAFF.

The chain recombines TRBV27 with TRBJ2-1; no definite D call. The CDR3 extends over 11 amino acids. Trimming cost V 6 bases and J 10 bases, with 10 bases left between them. From germline, CDR1 is MNHEY and CDR2 SMNVEV (reference sequence). Here the CDR3 reads CASRSIGEQFF. The CDR3 DNA follows: TGTGCCAGCAGGTCTATTGGGGAGCAGTTCTTC.

A single count supports this clone. Other DNA sequences in this specimen translate into the identical CDR3. The V call is TRBV19, the J call TRBJ1-1; no definite D call. The V end lost 1 base, the J end lost 1 base, and 4 bases lay between the germline ends. CDR1 is LNHDA and CDR2 is SQIVND in the germline V gene (reference sequence). The CDR3 length is 13 residues. The CDR3 sequence: CASSIAKNTEAFF. In DNA form, the CDR3 reads TGTGCCAGTAGTATAGCTAAGAACACTGAAGCTTTCTTT.

The chain links TRBV27 to TRBJ2-1, with 14 positions matching TRBD2. The CDR3 extends over 17 amino acids. The J segment lost 9 bases and the V segment lost 7 bases, leaving 14 bases of the junction unmatched. Per the germline V gene, CDR1 is MNHEY and CDR2 is SMNVEV (reference sequence). In DNA, the CDR3 is TGTGCCAGCACCATGAAACCGGGACTAGCGGGAGACTTTGAGCAGTTCTTC. Its translation: CASTMKPGLAGDFEQFF.

This chain uses TRBV28 with TRBJ1-1; D is ambiguous. Germline values: CDR1 MDHEN, CDR2 SYDVKM. This CDR3 spans 12 amino acids. Deletions cut 7 bases from V and 5 bases from J, with 11 bases between. The CDR3 DNA reads as TGTGCCAGCAATCAACGGGGAACTGAAGCTTTCTTT. It is translated as CASNQRGTEAFF.

The J gene is TRBJ2-2, the V gene TRBV5-4; TRBD2 matches 8 bases. The J segment lost 3 bases and the V segment lost 5 bases, leaving 18 bases of the junction unmatched. Germline CDR1 is SGHNT and CDR2 is YYREEE (reference sequence). The CDR3 runs to 19 residues. CDR3 bases: TGTGCCAGCAGGAAGTCTCTCTTGAGGACTAGCTCAGACACCGGGGAGCTGTTTTTT. Translation: CASRKSLLRTSSDTGELFF.